One T cell receptor (beta chain) is described in this entry. Its specificity is unknown. Viral peptide pool expansion of antigen-specific CD4+ T cells preceded sequencing in the ViraFEST assay. On approximately day 9 of culture, CD4+ T cells were separated out. Each participant was given two doses of one vaccine (BNT162b2 or mRNA-1273). Only in-frame clones appear in the TCRdb table, and some are missing; sequencing was by immunoSEQ multiplex PCR. The data hold over 25,000 clones, with about 83% observed a single time. This specimen belongs to a study of vaccination effects on CD4 cells after COVID-19. Across the study: The second dose preceded post-vaccine samples by a median of 72 days.

The study, taken as a whole, reports: Infection-derived and vaccine-derived clones contracted markedly late after vaccination. Within healthy vaccinees, only 1 of 255 vaccine-induced clones displayed cross-reactivity with common cold coronaviruses.

CDR3 length: 14 residues. Per germline, CDR1 LNHDA and CDR2 SQIVND (reference sequence). V lost 5 bases and J lost 1, with 11 bases in between. Sequences were derived from CD4+ T cells from PBMCs cultured with HCoV-NL63 spike peptides, sampled after COVID-19 vaccination. This chain joins TRBV19 and TRBJ1-1; possible D gene TRBD1, 5 bases. This TCR was recovered from a human donor who received a COVID-19 vaccine. Some clones in this sample may be carry-over from other donors' samples. The CDR3 nucleotides read TGTGCCAGTAGTCCTCAGGGAAGGAACACTGAAGCTTTCTTT. It specifies CASSPQGRNTEAFF.